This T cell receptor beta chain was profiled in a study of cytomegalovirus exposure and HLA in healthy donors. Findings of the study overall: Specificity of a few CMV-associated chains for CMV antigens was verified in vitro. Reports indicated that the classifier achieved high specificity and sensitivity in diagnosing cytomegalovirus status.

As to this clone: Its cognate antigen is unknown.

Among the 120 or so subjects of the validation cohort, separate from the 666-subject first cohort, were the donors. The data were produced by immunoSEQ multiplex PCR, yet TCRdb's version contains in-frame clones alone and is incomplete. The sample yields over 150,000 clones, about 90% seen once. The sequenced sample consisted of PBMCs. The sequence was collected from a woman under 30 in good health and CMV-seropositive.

CDR3 protein: CSAEDRTGFSGNTIYF. Written as DNA, the CDR3 is TGCAGCGCCGAGGACAGAACTGGATTCTCTGGAAACACCATATATTTT. The chain combines TRBV29-1 with TRBJ1-3, with D maybe TRBD1 (6 bases). Germline CDR1 SQVTM, CDR2 ANQGSEA. With 7 bases removed from V and 0 bases from J, the gap between germline ends came to 19 bases. This CDR3 has 16 residues.